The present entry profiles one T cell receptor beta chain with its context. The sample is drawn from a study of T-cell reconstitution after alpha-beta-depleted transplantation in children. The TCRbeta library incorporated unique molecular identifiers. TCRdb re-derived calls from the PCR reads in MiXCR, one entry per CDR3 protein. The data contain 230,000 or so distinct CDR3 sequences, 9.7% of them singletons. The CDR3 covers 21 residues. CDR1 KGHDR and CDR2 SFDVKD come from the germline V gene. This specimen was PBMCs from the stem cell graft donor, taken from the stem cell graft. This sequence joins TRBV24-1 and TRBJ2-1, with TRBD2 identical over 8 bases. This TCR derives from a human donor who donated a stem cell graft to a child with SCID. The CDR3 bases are TGTGGGGCCAGTGATCCAACGGGGGGGTATGGGCCTCAAAGCTCCTACAATGAGCAGTTCTTC. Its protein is CGASDPTGGYGPQSSYNEQFF.